One and the same sample provided the 16 T cell receptor beta chains below, sequenced in a study of blood T cell repertoires in COVID-19. Generated by immunoSEQ multiplex PCR, the TCRdb table keeps only in-frame clones and is missing some. Of more than 350,000 clones in the sample, around nine tenths are singletons; the top ten hold roughly 10%. Sequences were obtained from PBMCs or T cells enriched from blood (not recorded which). These receptors were taken from a woman in her 50s who had recovered from COVID-19.

The genes are TRBV12-3 or TRBV12-4 and TRBJ1-1, with D hard to call. V shed 7 bases and J shed 1 base, with 10 bases lying between them. This CDR3 spans 13 amino acids. The CDR3 spells CASKFSGNTEAFF. Here the CDR3 DNA reads TGTGCCAGCAAGTTCTCGGGGAACACTGAAGCTTTCTTT.

In its sample, this clone was seen once. This sequence joins TRBV6-2 or TRBV6-3 and TRBJ2-5, with D possibly being TRBD2 (5 bases). CDR1 MNHEY and CDR2 SVGEGT come from the germline V gene. Trimming took 0 bases from V and 5 from J, leaving 10 bases between them. This CDR3 has 14 amino acids. CDR3 region: CASSYSPGMETQYF. Here the CDR3 DNA reads TGTGCCAGCAGTTACTCTCCGGGGATGGAGACCCAGTACTTC.

This rearrangement joins TRBV27 to TRBJ2-1, with 8 bases that match TRBD2. Trimming took 2 bases from V and 5 from J; bases not matched to a gene: 14. Germline loops: CDR1 MNHEY, CDR2 SMNVEV (reference sequence). CDR3 length: 18 amino acids. CDR3 in DNA: TGTGCCAGCAGTTTACACAAAACAACTAGCGGCCCAAACAATGAGCAGTTCTTC. It yields the protein CASSLHKTTSGPNNEQFF.

This clone occurred once. V usage is TRBV5-8 and J usage is TRBJ1-1; D is uncertain. Looked up from germline, CDR1 is SGHTS and CDR2 is YDEGEE. Trimming removed 3 bases from V and 4 bases from J, with 13 bases in between. The CDR3 extends over 14 amino acids. The CDR3 region has the DNA TGTGCCAGCAGCTCGTCCATAGGAGTCACTGAAGCTTTCTTT. It yields the protein CASSSSIGVTEAFF.

J is TRBJ1-1 and V is TRBV30; no clear D. Germline CDR1 reads GTSNPN; CDR2 reads SVGIG (reference sequence). The V and J ends lost 3 bases and 1 base respectively, with 9 bases between them. The CDR3 totals 13 residues. The chain's CDR3 is CAWSPDWNTEAFF. The CDR3 DNA follows: TGTGCCTGGAGCCCTGACTGGAACACTGAAGCTTTCTTT.

The chain has TRBV6-1 and TRBJ1-1; possibly TRBD1 for D (6 bases). The CDR3 is 14 residues long. V lost 3 bases, J lost 7 bases, and 15 bases lay in between. The germline V gene encodes CDR1 MNHNS and CDR2 SASEGT. The CDR3 sequence is CASSDIRGGGEAFF. The CDR3 DNA follows: TGTGCCAGCAGTGATATCCGGGGGGGCGGTGAAGCTTTCTTT.

CDR3 loop: CASSGDSYEQYF. The DNA of the CDR3 is TGTGCCAGCAGCGGGGACAGTTACGAGCAGTACTTC. The chain is built from TRBV9 and TRBJ2-7; 7 bases line up with TRBD1. With 3 bases clipped from V and 4 bases from J, the junction kept 1 base outside the gene matches. This CDR3 region has 12 residues. The V gene's germline CDR1 is SGDLS and CDR2 YYNGEE.

CDR3 sequence reads: CASSQDVVSRGTEAFF. CDR3 coding DNA: TGTGCCAGCAGCCAAGATGTTGTCAGCCGGGGCACTGAAGCTTTCTTT. The V gene is TRBV3-1 (or the pseudogene TRBV3-2), the J gene TRBJ1-1; no clear D. Trimming cost V 0 bases and J 4 bases, with 15 bases left between them. The length of the CDR3 is 16 residues. Germline CDR1 LGHDT, CDR2 YNNKEL (reference sequence).

This clone was seen a handful of times. As DNA, the CDR3 is TGTGCCAGTAGTATAGGAGGGATCGGTGAATCCACCTTC. This gives the protein CASSIGGIGESTF. The chain combines TRBV19 with TRBJ1-2; D ambiguous. Germline lookup yields CDR1 LNHDA and CDR2 SQIVND (reference sequence). V was clipped by 1 base and J by 13 bases, with 16 bases between them. This CDR3 has 13 residues.

A single count supports this clone. The chain uses TRBV7-6 and TRBJ1-1; TRBD1 is a possible D gene (5 bases). Trimming pared 5 bases from V and 1 base from J, leaving 17 bases between. The CDR3 runs to 16 residues. Germline values: CDR1 SGHVS, CDR2 FNYEAQ. In DNA form, the CDR3 reads TGTGCCAGCAGCCCCTTTACCGCGGGGCCGAACACTGAAGCTTTCTTT. Its translation: CASSPFTAGPNTEAFF.

The rearrangement uses TRBV6-2 or TRBV6-3 and TRBJ1-2; the match to TRBD1 covers 7 bases. The CDR3 length is 19 residues. Trimming cost V 4 bases and J 0 bases; bases outside gene matches: 17. Germline V gene lookup returns CDR1 MNHEY and CDR2 SVGEGT. The CDR3 DNA reads TGTGCCAGCAGTTCCAAGGGCCTGGGACAGCTCAACACTAACTATGGCTACACCTTC. It encodes CASSSKGLGQLNTNYGYTF.

This clone was detected only a few times. The chain is built from TRBV28 and TRBJ1-5; a possible D gene is TRBD1 (6 bases). The CDR3 is 12 amino acids. Trimming took 6 bases from V and 4 from J, leaving 7 bases between them. Germline V gene lookup returns CDR1 MDHEN and CDR2 SYDVKM. The CDR3 loop reads CASRRGNQPQHF. The CDR3, as DNA: TGTGCCAGCAGGAGGGGGAATCAGCCCCAGCATTTT.

The rearrangement joins TRBV6-5 to TRBJ2-2; D may be TRBD1 (6 bases). The CDR3 runs to 13 residues. From germline, CDR1 is MNHEY and CDR2 SVGAGI. V lost 9 bases, J lost 6 bases, and 14 bases lay in between. CDR3 in amino acids: CASCRGTAGELFF. The CDR3 DNA reads as TGTGCCAGTTGTAGGGGGACCGCCGGGGAGCTGTTTTTT.

The V call is TRBV6-5, the J call TRBJ2-1; 9 positions match TRBD2. Germline CDR1 reads MNHEY; CDR2 reads SVGAGI. V trimming: 2 bases; J trimming: 13 bases; junction bases outside the gene matches: 3. The CDR3 consists of 12 residues. The CDR3 DNA reads as TGTGCCAGCAGTTACACTAGCGGGCAACAGTTCTTC. Protein product: CASSYTSGQQFF.

The chain links TRBV7-2 to TRBJ1-2; D unresolved. This CDR3 comprises 14 residues. V dropped 4 bases and J dropped 0 bases, with 9 bases sitting between them. Looked up from germline, CDR1 is SGHTA and CDR2 is FQGNSA. The CDR3 DNA follows: TGTGCCAGCAGCTGGCCCCTGGCTAACTATGGCTACACCTTC. This sequence encodes CASSWPLANYGYTF.

The gene calls are TRBV2 and TRBJ1-5, with D unresolved. The CDR3 has 13 amino acids. The germline V gene encodes CDR1 SNHLY and CDR2 FYNNEI. V lost 6 bases to trimming and J lost 0 bases, with 6 bases between them. The CDR3: CASSQDSNQPQHF. The CDR3 DNA follows: TGTGCCAGCAGCCAGGATAGCAATCAGCCCCAGCATTTT.